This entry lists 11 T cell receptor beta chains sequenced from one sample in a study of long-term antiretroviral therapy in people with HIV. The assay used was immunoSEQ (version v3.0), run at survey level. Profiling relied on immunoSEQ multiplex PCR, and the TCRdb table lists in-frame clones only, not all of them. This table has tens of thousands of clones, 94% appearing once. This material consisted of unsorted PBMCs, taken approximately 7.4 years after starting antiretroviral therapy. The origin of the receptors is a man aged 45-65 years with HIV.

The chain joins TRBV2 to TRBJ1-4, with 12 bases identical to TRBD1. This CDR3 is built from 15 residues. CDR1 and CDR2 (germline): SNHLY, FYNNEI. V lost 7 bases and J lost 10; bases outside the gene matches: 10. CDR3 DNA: TGTGCCAGCACCCGGCGGGACAGGGGGCCCGGAAAACTGTTTTTT. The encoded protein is CASTRRDRGPGKLFF.

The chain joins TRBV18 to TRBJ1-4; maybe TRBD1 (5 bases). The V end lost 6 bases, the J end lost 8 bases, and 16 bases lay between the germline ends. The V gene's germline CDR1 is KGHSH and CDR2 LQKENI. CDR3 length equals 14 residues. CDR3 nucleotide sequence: TGTGCCAGCTCCCTCAGGGTACCCCCGGAAAAACTGTTTTTT. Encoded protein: CASSLRVPPEKLFF. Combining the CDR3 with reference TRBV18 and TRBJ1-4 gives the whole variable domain NAGVMQNPRHLVRRRGQEARLRCSPMKGHSHVYWYRQLPEEGLKFMVYLQKENIIDESGMPKERFSAEFPKEGPSILRIQQVVRGDSAAYFCASSLRVPPEKLFFGSGTQLSVL.

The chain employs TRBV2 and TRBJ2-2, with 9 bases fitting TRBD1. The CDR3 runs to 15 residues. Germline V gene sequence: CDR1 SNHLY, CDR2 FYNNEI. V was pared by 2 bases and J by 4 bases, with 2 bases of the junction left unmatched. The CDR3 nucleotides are TGTGCCAGCAGTGAATTGGACAGGGGCACCGGGGAGCTGTTTTTT. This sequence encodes CASSELDRGTGELFF.

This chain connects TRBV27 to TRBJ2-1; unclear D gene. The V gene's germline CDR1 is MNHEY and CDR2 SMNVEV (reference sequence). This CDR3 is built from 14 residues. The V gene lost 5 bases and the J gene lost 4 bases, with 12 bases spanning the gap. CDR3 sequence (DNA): TGTGCCAGCAGTAACCCGACTGGATACAATGAGCAGTTCTTC. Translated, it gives CASSNPTGYNEQFF.

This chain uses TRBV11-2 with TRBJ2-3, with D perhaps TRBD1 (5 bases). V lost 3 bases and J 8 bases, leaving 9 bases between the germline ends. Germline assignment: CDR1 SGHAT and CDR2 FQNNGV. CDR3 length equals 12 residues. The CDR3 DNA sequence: TGTGCCAGCAGCTTGGACATACCTACGCAGTATTTT. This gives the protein CASSLDIPTQYF. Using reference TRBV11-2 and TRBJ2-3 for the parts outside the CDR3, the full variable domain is EAGVAQSPRYKIIEKRQSVAFWCNPISGHATLYWYQQILGQGPKLLIQFQNNGVVDDSQLPKDRFSAERLKGVDSTLKIQPAKLEDSAVYLCASSLDIPTQYFGPGTRLTVL.

CDR3 DNA: TGCAGTGTTCGGGACTATGAGCAGTTCTTC. Amino acids: CSVRDYEQFF. The V and J genes are TRBV20-1 and TRBJ2-1; D perhaps matches TRBD2 (6 bases). This CDR3 is built from 10 residues. Trimming cost V 7 bases and J 8 bases, with 9 bases left between them. CDR1 DFQATT and CDR2 SNEGSKA come from the germline V gene (reference sequence).

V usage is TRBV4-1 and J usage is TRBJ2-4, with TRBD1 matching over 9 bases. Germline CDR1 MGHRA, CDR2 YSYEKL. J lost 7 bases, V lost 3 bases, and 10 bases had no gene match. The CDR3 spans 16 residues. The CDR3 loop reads CASSQLQGARGNIQYF. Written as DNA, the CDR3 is TGCGCCAGCAGCCAGTTACAGGGGGCGAGGGGGAACATTCAGTACTTC.

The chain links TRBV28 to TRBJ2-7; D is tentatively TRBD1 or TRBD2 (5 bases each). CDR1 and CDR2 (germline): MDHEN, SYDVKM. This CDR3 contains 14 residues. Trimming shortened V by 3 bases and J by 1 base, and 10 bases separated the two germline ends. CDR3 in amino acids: CASSFGTPSYEQYF. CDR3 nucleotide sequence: TGTGCCAGCAGTTTCGGGACCCCTTCCTACGAGCAGTACTTC.

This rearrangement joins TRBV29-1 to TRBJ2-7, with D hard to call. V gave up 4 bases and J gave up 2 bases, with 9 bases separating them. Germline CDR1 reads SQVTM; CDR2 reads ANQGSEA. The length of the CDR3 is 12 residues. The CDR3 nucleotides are TGCAGCGTTGTGGCTGGGGCCTACGAGCAGTACTTC. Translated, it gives CSVVAGAYEQYF.

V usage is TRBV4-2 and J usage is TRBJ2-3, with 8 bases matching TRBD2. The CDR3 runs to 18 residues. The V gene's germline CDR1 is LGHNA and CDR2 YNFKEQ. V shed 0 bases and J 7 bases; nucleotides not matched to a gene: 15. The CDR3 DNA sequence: TGTGCCAGCAGCCAAGATAGTCAGCGGGTCGGGGGGGCCAATACGCAGTATTTT. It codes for CASSQDSQRVGGANTQYF.

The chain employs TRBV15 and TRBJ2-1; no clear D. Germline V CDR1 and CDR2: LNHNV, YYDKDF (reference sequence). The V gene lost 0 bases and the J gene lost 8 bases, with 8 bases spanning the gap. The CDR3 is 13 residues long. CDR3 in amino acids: CATSRDRSDEQFF. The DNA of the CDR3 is TGTGCCACCAGCAGAGATCGAAGCGATGAGCAGTTCTTC.